The sequence of this TCR beta chain was determined in a study of blood T cell repertoires in COVID-19. Deletions cut 0 bases from V and 5 bases from J, with 8 bases between. The CDR3 spans 15 residues. CDR1 and CDR2 (germline): LNHNV, YYDKDF (reference sequence). Some clones are missing from TCRdb's copy, which holds only in-frame ones; the method was immunoSEQ multiplex PCR. The sample yields over 130,000 clones, about 86% seen once. This chain joins TRBV15 and TRBJ1-6; D possibly corresponds to TRBD1 (5 bases). Sequencing was performed on peripheral blood. The clonotype comes from a man aged 70-80 years with acute or convalescent COVID-19. The CDR3 protein is CATSREVTDNSPLHF. CDR3 sequence (DNA): TGTGCCACCAGCAGAGAAGTGACAGATAATTCACCCCTCCACTTT.